The 6 T cell receptor beta chains in this list originate from one sample, sequenced in a study of metastatic and nonmetastatic thyroid tumors. MiXCR re-clonotyped the PCR reads for TCRdb. Found here are approximately 90,000 clones, around 7.8% of them singletons; the top ten hold around 9.2%. Ahead of thyroid surgery, no patient had received treatment of any kind. Sequenced sample: blood. Receptors originate from a female donor with papillary thyroid cancer or a benign thyroid nodule (not recorded which). Some clones in this sample may be carry-over from other donors' samples.

This clone was seen a handful of times. A read error may be the cause here, since a much bigger clone is one base away. CDR3 sequence reads: CASRDFGENQYF. The CDR3 bases are TGTGCCAGCAGGGACTTCGGGGAGAACCAGTACTTC. J is TRBJ2-5 and V is TRBV2; D possibly corresponds to TRBD2 (5 bases). The germline CDR1 and CDR2 sequences are SNHLY and FYNNEI. The CDR3 runs to 12 residues.

This clone was observed at least ten times. The V and J genes are TRBV12-5 and TRBJ2-1; the D is unclear. Germline values: CDR1 LGHNT, CDR2 FRNRAP. The V and J ends lost 6 bases and 0 bases respectively, with 9 bases between them. The CDR3 extends over 14 amino acids. CDR3 DNA: TGTGCTAGTGGGGACGCAGCCTCCTACAATGAGCAGTTCTTC. Translating gives CASGDAASYNEQFF.

This clone was seen repeatedly, ten times or more. V is TRBV20-1 and J is TRBJ2-7; D may match TRBD1 or TRBD2 (5 bases each). Between the trimmed V and J ends, which lost 0 bases and 5 bases, there was a span of 17 bases. CDR3 length equals 15 residues. CDR1 and CDR2 (germline): DFQATT, SNEGSKA (reference sequence). CDR3 loop: CSARDAGLAEDEQYF. The DNA for the CDR3 is TGCAGTGCTAGAGATGCAGGGCTAGCTGAGGACGAGCAGTACTTC.

This clone was recorded at least ten times. This chain links TRBV20-1 with TRBJ2-5; TRBD2 is a possible D gene (6 bases). This CDR3 comprises 16 residues. V lost 1 base and J 1 base, leaving 16 bases between the germline ends. Germline V gene lookup returns CDR1 DFQATT and CDR2 SNEGSKA (reference sequence). The CDR3 sequence is CSARVPGLPLQETQYF. For the CDR3, the DNA is TGCAGTGCTAGAGTTCCCGGACTACCGCTCCAAGAGACCCAGTACTTC.

There are many counts of this clone. The rearrangement links TRBV28 to TRBJ2-5; no firm D call. Germline CDR1 and CDR2: MDHEN and SYDVKM. There are 14 residues in the CDR3. Trimming pared 6 bases from V and 3 bases from J, leaving 14 bases between. The CDR3 DNA is TGTGCCAGCAGCGAACCCGGCAGAAAAGAGACCCAGTACTTC. It codes for CASSEPGRKETQYF.

This clone appeared a few times. The V call is TRBV27, the J call TRBJ2-3, with a tentative D call TRBD2 (6 bases). This CDR3 has 14 residues. V lost 8 bases to trimming and J lost 3 bases, with 15 bases between them. Germline CDR1 reads MNHEY; CDR2 reads SMNVEV (reference sequence). Here the CDR3 DNA reads TGTGCCAGCCCACCGGGGGACGCAACAGATACGCAGTATTTT. As protein: CASPPGDATDTQYF.